This TCR beta chain was captured in a study of T cells in women clearing cervical HPV infection. Study-wide background: Case blood was drawn when the lesion was first found; control blood after infection became undetectable. HLA type stays a possible confounder, typing being limited.

Produced via immunoSEQ multiplex PCR; TCRdb's table is partial and in-frame only. This repertoire includes under 35,000 clones. Comments on this clone: Read coverage stops 3 residues before the CDR3 terminus; the germline J gene supplies the remainder.

Germline V gene lookup returns CDR1 MNHNS and CDR2 SASEGT. The CDR3 length is 15 residues. With 4 bases removed from V and 1 base from J, the gap between germline ends came to 13 bases. The clonotype was recovered from a woman aged 18 to 75 with a cervical HPV16 infection that either progressed to CIN3+ or cleared (not recorded which). The sequenced sample consisted of blood buffy coat. The rearrangement uses TRBV6-1 and TRBJ1-1, with D maybe TRBD1 (6 bases). CDR3 sequence reads: CASSAPGTPNTEAFF. The CDR3 DNA, read in part, is TGTGCCAGCAGTGCCCCCGGGACACCGAACACTGAA.